This T cell receptor (beta chain) is drawn from a study of blood T cell repertoires in COVID-19. Overall study context: COVID-19 samples, acute and convalescent, were from the United States, Italy and Spain. The cDNA or gDNA used as material had been derived from T cells, B-cell-depleted T cells, or PBMCs.

Clones were read by immunoSEQ multiplex PCR, and TCRdb kept only the in-frame ones, dropping some. The sample consists of some 160,000 clones, about 86% of them appearing once. CDR1 and CDR2 from the germline V gene are MNHGY and SVAAGI. CDR3 length: 12 amino acids. V lost 8 bases, J lost 5 bases, and 12 bases lay in between. The genes are TRBV6-9 and TRBJ2-5, with a tentative D call TRBD2 (5 bases). What was sequenced was peripheral blood. The sequence came from a woman in her sixties or seventies who had recovered from COVID-19. For the CDR3, the DNA is TGTGCCAGCCCCCCGGGGTTGGAGACCCAGTACTTC. It encodes CASPPGLETQYF.